The next 12 T cell receptor beta chains were all read from a single sample in a study of T-cell reconstitution after alpha-beta-depleted transplantation in children. Using unique molecular identifiers, the investigators prepared the TCRbeta library. TCRdb reprocessed the PCR reads with MiXCR, giving one entry per CDR3 protein. The sample contains around 240,000 distinct CDR3 sequences, over 9.5% of which appear only once. The sample in question was PBMCs from the stem cell graft donor, obtained from the stem cell graft. Every receptor here comes from a human donor who donated a stem cell graft to a child with SCID.

This clonotype showed up many times. V usage is TRBV2 and J usage is TRBJ2-1; D is possibly TRBD2 (6 bases). This CDR3 spans 15 amino acids. The V gene lost 7 bases and the J gene lost 3 bases, with 16 bases spanning the gap. Germline CDR1 is SNHLY and CDR2 is FYNNEI. This chain's CDR3 is CASILGGVDYNEQFF. CDR3 sequence (DNA): TGTGCCAGCATTCTAGGAGGGGTTGACTACAATGAGCAGTTCTTC.

This clonotype was counted between two and nine times. The chain uses TRBV7-3 and TRBJ1-1; weak D call: TRBD1 (6 bases). Trimming pared 5 bases from V and 1 base from J, leaving 29 bases between. CDR3 length equals 20 residues. Germline lookup yields CDR1 SGHTA and CDR2 FQGTGA. The CDR3 here is CASSEVSGGRGCCRNTEAFF. The DNA of the CDR3 is TGTGCCAGCAGCGAGGTATCGGGGGGGCGCGGATGTTGTAGGAACACTGAAGCTTTCTTT.

The table lists this clonotype with many counts. This chain's CDR3 is CASSRTGTSTDTQYF. The CDR3 region has the DNA TGTGCCAGCAGCCGGACCGGGACTAGCACAGATACGCAGTATTTT. The rearrangement joins TRBV7-2 to TRBJ2-3; a possible D gene is TRBD2 (6 bases). The germline gives CDR1 SGHTA, CDR2 FQGNSA. The CDR3 is made up of 15 amino acids. Trimming cost V 5 bases and J 0 bases, with 12 bases left between them. Drawing the rest from reference TRBV7-2 and TRBJ2-3, the complete variable domain is GAGVSQSPSNKVTEKGKDVELRCDPISGHTALYWYRQSLGQGLEFLIYFQGNSAPDKSGLPSDRFSAERTGGSVSTLTIQRTQQEDSAVYLCASSRTGTSTDTQYFGPGTRLTVL.

This clonotype occurred many times. J is TRBJ1-2 and V is TRBV6-1; D unclear. Germline lookup yields CDR1 MNHNS and CDR2 SASEGT. The V end lost 5 bases, the J end lost 4 bases, and 11 bases lay between the germline ends. This CDR3 contains 13 residues. CDR3 sequence reads: CASSRKGAYGYTF. In nucleotides, the CDR3 is TGTGCCAGCAGTAGAAAGGGTGCCTATGGCTACACCTTC.

This clonotype was seen at least ten times. The chain couples TRBV5-1 to TRBJ2-3; D may match TRBD1 or TRBD2 (5 bases each). Trimming removed 4 bases from V and 0 bases from J, with 12 bases in between. CDR1 and CDR2 from the germline V gene are SGHRS and YFSETQ. The CDR3 loop spans 15 amino acids. The CDR3 nucleotides are TGCGCCAGCAGCAAGGGACCGCAAAGCACAGATACGCAGTATTTT. Residues: CASSKGPQSTDTQYF.

This clonotype turned up a few times. The chain couples TRBV25-1 to TRBJ1-2; possible D gene TRBD1, 5 bases. V was trimmed by 4 bases and J by 4 bases, leaving 7 bases between them. CDR1 MGHDK and CDR2 SYGVNS come from the germline V gene. There are 12 residues in the CDR3. As DNA, the CDR3 is TGTGCCAGCAGTGGACAGCTCTATGGCTACACCTTC. It encodes CASSGQLYGYTF.

This clonotype was seen many times. CDR3 DNA sequence: TGTGCCAGCAGTTTCGGGGAATTTGACTACACCTTC. The encoded protein is CASSFGEFDYTF. The chain couples TRBV28 to TRBJ1-2; D is uncertain. Deletions cut 3 bases from V and 10 bases from J, with 12 bases between. The CDR3 contains 12 residues. Germline V lookup: CDR1 MDHEN, CDR2 SYDVKM.

In this sample, this clonotype turned up many times. V gene TRBV9 combines with J gene TRBJ1-1, with D possibly being TRBD1 (5 bases). V was shortened by 0 bases and J by 0 bases, with 6 bases between the two germline ends. Germline lookup yields CDR1 SGDLS and CDR2 YYNGEE. The CDR3 extends over 14 amino acids. CDR3 amino acids: CASSVGQLNTEAFF. Written as DNA, the CDR3 is TGTGCCAGCAGCGTAGGACAGTTGAACACTGAAGCTTTCTTT.

In the case of this clonotype: This clone may be a read error of a much larger clone one base away. The chain recombines TRBV27 with TRBJ2-5; D uncertain. The CDR3 has 15 residues. Germline values: CDR1 MNHEY, CDR2 SMNVEV (reference sequence). The CDR3, as DNA: TGTGCCAGCAGTCCAAGGCAGAGGCCTTCAGAGACCCAGAACTTC. This encodes CASSPRQRPSETQNF.

There are many counts of this clonotype. This chain uses TRBV6-5 with TRBJ2-7; 9 bases agree with TRBD2. V was pared by 0 bases and J by 0 bases, with 6 bases of the junction left unmatched. The length of the CDR3 is 17 residues. Germline V lookup: CDR1 MNHEY, CDR2 SVGAGI. CDR3 amino acids: CASSYSTSGGSSYEQYF. The CDR3 nucleotides read TGTGCCAGCAGTTACTCAACCAGCGGGGGGAGCTCCTACGAGCAGTACTTC.

This clonotype was seen at least ten times. Written as DNA, the CDR3 is TGTGCCAGCAGCCCGCCTAGTTTGGGGGGAAACACCATATATTTT. It is translated as CASSPPSLGGNTIYF. J is TRBJ1-3 and V is TRBV11-2; no clear D gene. In germline, CDR1 is SGHAT, CDR2 FQNNGV. The ends were cut back, 5 bases at V and 4 bases at J, with 15 bases in the middle. The CDR3 runs to 15 residues.

This clonotype was picked up many times. V gene TRBV7-2 combines with J gene TRBJ2-2; possibly TRBD2 for D (5 bases). With 2 bases removed from V and 0 bases from J, the gap between germline ends came to 7 bases. The germline V gene encodes CDR1 SGHTA and CDR2 FQGNSA. This CDR3 contains 15 residues. The CDR3 coding sequence is TGTGCCAGCAGCTTATTGAGGGCGAACACCGGGGAGCTGTTTTTT. It is translated as CASSLLRANTGELFF.